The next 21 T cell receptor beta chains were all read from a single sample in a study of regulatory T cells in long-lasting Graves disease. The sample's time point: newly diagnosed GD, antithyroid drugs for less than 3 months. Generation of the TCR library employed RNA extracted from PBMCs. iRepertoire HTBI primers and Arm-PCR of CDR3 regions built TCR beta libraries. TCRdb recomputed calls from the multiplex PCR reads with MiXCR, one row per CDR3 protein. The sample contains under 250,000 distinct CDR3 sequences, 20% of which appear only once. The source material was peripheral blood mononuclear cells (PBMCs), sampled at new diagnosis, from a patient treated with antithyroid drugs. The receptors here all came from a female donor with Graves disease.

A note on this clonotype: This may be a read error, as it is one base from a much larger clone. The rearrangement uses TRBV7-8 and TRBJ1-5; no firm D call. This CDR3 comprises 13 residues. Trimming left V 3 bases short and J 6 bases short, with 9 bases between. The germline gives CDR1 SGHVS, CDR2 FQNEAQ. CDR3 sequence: CASSFLGSQPQHF. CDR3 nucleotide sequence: TGTGCCAGCAGCTTTTTGGGGAGTCAGCCCCAGCATTTT.

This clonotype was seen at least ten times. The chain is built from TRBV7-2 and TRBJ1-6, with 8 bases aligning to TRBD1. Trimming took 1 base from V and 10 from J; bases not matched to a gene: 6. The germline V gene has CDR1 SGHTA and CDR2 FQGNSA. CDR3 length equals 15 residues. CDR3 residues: CASSLGGQGRSPLHF. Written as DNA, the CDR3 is TGTGCCAGCAGCTTAGGCGGACAGGGCCGCTCACCCCTCCACTTT.

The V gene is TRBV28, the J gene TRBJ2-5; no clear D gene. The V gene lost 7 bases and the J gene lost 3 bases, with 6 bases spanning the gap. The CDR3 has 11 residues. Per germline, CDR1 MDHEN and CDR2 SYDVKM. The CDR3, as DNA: TGTGCCAGCAACCGCGAAGAGACCCAGTACTTC. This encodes CASNREETQYF.

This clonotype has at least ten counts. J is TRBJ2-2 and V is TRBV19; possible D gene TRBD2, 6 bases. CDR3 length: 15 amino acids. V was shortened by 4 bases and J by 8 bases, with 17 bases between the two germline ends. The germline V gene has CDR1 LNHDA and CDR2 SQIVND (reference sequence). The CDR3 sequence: CASSRRDGDLGELFF. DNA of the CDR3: TGTGCCAGTAGTAGGCGGGACGGGGACCTTGGGGAGCTGTTTTTT.

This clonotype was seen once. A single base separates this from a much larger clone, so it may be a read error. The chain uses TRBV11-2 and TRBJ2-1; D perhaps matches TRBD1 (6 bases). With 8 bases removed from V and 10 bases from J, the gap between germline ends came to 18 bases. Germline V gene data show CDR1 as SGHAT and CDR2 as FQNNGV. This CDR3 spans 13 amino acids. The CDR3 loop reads CASSPSAGDEQFF. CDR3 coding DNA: TGTGCCAGCTCACCTTCTGCAGGGGACGAGCAGTTCTTC. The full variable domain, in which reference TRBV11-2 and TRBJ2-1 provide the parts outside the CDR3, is EAGVAQSPRYKIIEKRQSVAFWCNPISGHATLYWYQQILGQGPKLLIQFQNNGVVDDSQLPKDRFSAERLKGVDSTLKIQPAKLEDSAVYLCASSPSAGDEQFFGPGTRLTVL.

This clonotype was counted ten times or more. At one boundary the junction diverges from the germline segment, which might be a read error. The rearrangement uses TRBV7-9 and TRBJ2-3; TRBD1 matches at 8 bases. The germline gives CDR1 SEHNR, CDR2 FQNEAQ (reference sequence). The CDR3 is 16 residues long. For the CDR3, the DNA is TGCGCCAGCAGCTTATCGCCAGGGGGCCGGACAGATACGCAGTATTTT. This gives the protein CASSLSPGGRTDTQYF.

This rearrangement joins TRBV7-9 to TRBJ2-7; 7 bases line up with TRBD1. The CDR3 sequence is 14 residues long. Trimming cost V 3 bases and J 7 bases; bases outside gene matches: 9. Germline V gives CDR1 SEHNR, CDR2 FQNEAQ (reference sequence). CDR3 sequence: CASSLTGARGEQYF. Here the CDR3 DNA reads TGTGCCAGCAGCTTGACAGGAGCCAGGGGGGAGCAGTACTTC.

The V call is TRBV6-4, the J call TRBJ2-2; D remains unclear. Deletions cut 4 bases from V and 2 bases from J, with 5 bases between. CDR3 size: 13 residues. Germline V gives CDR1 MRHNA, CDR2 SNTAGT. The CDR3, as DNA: TGTGCCAGCAGTGTCCGAAACACCGGGGAGCTGTTTTTT. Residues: CASSVRNTGELFF.

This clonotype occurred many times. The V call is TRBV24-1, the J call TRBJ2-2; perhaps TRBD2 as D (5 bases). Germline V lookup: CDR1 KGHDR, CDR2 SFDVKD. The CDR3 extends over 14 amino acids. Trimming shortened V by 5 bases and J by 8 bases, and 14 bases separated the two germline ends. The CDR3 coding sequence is TGTGCCACCAGTGCTACGGGAATTCTAGGGGAGCTGTTTTTT. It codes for CATSATGILGELFF.

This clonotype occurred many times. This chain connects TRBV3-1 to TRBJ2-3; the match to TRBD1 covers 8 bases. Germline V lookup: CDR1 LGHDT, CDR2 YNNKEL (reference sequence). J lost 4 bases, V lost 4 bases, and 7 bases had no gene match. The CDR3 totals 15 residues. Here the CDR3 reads CASSRPPGGADTQYF. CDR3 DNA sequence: TGTGCCAGCAGCCGCCCTCCAGGGGGCGCAGATACGCAGTATTTT.

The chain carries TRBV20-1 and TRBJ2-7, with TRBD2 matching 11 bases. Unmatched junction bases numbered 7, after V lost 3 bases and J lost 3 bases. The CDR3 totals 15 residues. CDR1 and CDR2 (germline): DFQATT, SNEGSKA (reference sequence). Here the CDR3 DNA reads TGCAGTGCTAGGAGCGCACTAGCGGGAGACTACGAGCAGTACTTC. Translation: CSARSALAGDYEQYF.

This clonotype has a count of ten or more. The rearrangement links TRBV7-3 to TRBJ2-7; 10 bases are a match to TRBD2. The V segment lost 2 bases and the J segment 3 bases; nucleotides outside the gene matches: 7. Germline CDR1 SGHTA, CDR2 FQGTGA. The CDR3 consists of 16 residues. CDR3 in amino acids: CASSLLPLAGIYEQYF. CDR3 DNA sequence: TGTGCCAGCAGCTTACTCCCACTAGCGGGAATCTACGAGCAGTACTTC.

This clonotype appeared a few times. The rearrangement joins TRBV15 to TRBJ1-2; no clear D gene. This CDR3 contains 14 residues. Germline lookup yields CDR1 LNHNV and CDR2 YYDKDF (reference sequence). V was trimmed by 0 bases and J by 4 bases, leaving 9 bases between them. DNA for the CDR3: TGTGCCACCAGCAGAGATCTGCGCAGCTATGGCTACACCTTC. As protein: CATSRDLRSYGYTF. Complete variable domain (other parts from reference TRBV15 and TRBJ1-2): DAMVIQNPRYQVTQFGKPVTLSCSQTLNHNVMYWYQQKSSQAPKLLFHYYDKDFNNEADTPDNFQSRRPNTSFCFLDIRSPGLGDTAMYLCATSRDLRSYGYTFGSGTRLTVV.

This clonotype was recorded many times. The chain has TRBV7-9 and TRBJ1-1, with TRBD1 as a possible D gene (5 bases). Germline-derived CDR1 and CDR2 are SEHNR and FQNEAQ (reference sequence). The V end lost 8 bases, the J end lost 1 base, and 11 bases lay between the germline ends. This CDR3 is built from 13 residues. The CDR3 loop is CASGGDGNTEAFF. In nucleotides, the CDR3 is TGTGCCAGCGGGGGGGACGGGAACACTGAAGCTTTCTTT.

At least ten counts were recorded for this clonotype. The CDR3 coding sequence is TGTGCCAGTAATTATGGCAGGGCCCCCTATGGCTACACCTTC. This translates into CASNYGRAPYGYTF. The chain combines TRBV19 with TRBJ1-2; weak D call: TRBD1 (5 bases). This CDR3 has 14 amino acids. CDR1 is LNHDA, CDR2 SQIVND, per germline (reference sequence). Trimming removed 7 bases at V and 4 bases at J, with 16 bases between.

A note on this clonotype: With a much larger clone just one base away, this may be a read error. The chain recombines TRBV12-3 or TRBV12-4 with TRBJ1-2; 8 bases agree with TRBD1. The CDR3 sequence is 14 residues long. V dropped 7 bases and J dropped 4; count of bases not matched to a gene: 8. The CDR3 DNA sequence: TGTGCCAGCAACCGGGACAGGTGGAGCTATGGCTACACCTTC. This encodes CASNRDRWSYGYTF.

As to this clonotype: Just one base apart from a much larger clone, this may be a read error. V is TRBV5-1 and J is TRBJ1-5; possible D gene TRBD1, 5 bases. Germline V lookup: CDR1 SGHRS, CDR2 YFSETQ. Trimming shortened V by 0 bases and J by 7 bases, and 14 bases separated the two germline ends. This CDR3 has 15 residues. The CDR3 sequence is CASSLDETAEQPQHF. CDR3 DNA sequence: TGCGCCAGCAGCTTGGATGAGACAGCTGAACAGCCCCAGCATTTT.

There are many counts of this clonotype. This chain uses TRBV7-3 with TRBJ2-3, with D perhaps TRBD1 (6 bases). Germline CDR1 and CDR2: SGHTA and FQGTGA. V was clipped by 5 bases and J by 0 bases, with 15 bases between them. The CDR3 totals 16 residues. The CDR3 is CASSRTGSESTDTQYF. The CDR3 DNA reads TGTGCCAGCAGCCGAACAGGGAGTGAAAGCACAGATACGCAGTATTTT.

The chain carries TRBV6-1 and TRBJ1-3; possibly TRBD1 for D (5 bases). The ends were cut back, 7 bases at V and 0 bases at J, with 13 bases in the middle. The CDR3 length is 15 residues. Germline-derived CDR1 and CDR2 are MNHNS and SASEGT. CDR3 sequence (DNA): TGTGCCAGCACTTGGGGACGGATCTCTGGAAACACCATATATTTT. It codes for CASTWGRISGNTIYF.

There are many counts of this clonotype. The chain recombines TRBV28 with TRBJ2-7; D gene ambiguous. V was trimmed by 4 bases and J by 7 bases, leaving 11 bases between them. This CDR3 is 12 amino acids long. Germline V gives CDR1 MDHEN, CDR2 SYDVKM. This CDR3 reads CASSWALGEQYF. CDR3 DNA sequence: TGTGCCAGCAGTTGGGCCCTTGGTGAGCAGTACTTC.

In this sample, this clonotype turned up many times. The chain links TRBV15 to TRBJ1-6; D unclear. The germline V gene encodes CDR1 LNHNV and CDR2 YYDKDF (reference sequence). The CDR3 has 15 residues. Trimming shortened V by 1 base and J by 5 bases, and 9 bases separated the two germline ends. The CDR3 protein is CATSRGWQDNSPLHF. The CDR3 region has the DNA TGTGCCACCAGCAGAGGGTGGCAAGATAATTCACCCCTCCACTTT.